This record covers a single T cell receptor (beta chain). The data originate from a study of blood T cell repertoires in COVID-19. On the study more broadly: T cells, B-cell-depleted T cells, or PBMCs provided the cDNA or gDNA that served as material.

The participants were between roughly 18 and 89 years old and came from 24 US areas. Clones were read by immunoSEQ multiplex PCR, and TCRdb kept only the in-frame ones, dropping some. In the table there are over 200,000 clones, under 90% of which are singletons. Germline-derived CDR1 and CDR2 are DFQATT and SNEGSKA (reference sequence). The CDR3 is 16 residues long. The germline V and J ends were trimmed by 3 bases and 0 bases, with 17 bases remaining between them. The sequenced sample was PBMCs or T cells enriched from blood (not recorded which). J is TRBJ1-1 and V is TRBV20-1; tentative D call: TRBD1 (6 bases). The sequence derives from a man aged 18 to 35 who had recovered from COVID-19. CDR3 protein: CSASRGWGTLNTEAFF. In nucleotides, the CDR3 is TGCAGTGCTAGTAGGGGGTGGGGGACCTTGAACACTGAAGCTTTCTTT.